This entry describes one T cell receptor (beta chain). From germline, CDR1 is ENHRY and CDR2 SYGVKD. This CDR3 region has 13 residues. Trimming removed 4 bases from V and 9 bases from J, with 13 bases in between. Study processing details: For nucleated cells, counts were estimated from reference gene primer amplification. Profiled with immunoSEQ multiplex PCR; TCRdb holds only in-frame clones, not every one. That table is the source of V, J and clone size, and D and trimming were worked out from the DNA. The data hold approximately 260,000 clones, with 83% observed a single time. This sample was taken from a study of blood T cell repertoires in COVID-19. Across the whole study: Nucleic acid was either cDNA or gDNA, and it came from T cells, B-cell-depleted T cells, or PBMCs.

The receptor was isolated from a man aged 55 to 69 who had recovered from COVID-19. The sequenced sample consisted of peripheral blood. The chain uses TRBV10-3 and TRBJ2-1; the D gene is possibly TRBD2 (6 bases). Here the CDR3 reads CAISVSGTGEQFF. Here the CDR3 DNA reads TGTGCCATCAGTGTTAGCGGCACTGGTGAGCAGTTCTTC.